The 10 T cell receptor beta chains given below trace back to one sample, sequenced in a study of cytomegalovirus exposure and HLA in healthy donors. The PCR contained 60 Vbeta and 13 Jbeta primers. TCRdb keeps only in-frame clones here, not all; method: immunoSEQ multiplex PCR. The table shows roughly 230,000 clones, with around 80% occurring only once. The source material was PBMCs. All receptors come from a boy younger than 18 in good health and CMV-seronegative.

This chain connects TRBV19 to TRBJ1-5; 11 bases map to TRBD1. Germline values: CDR1 LNHDA, CDR2 SQIVND (reference sequence). The CDR3 has 12 amino acids. J lost 11 bases, V lost 9 bases, and 6 bases had no gene match. DNA for the CDR3: TGTGCCAGCCACCGGGACAGGGGGGCCCAGCATTTT. Translating it yields CASHRDRGAQHF.

The CDR3 is CASSVSSGGGYEQYF. The CDR3 region has the DNA TGTGCCAGCAGCGTTTCTAGCGGGGGGGGATACGAGCAGTACTTC. V and J are TRBV9 and TRBJ2-7; TRBD2 agrees at 12 bases. The ends lost 2 bases at V and 4 bases at J; junction bases unmatched: 4. Germline V gene data show CDR1 as SGDLS and CDR2 as YYNGEE. The CDR3 is 15 amino acids.

This sequence joins TRBV13 and TRBJ2-1; tentatively, D is TRBD2 (5 bases). This CDR3 spans 15 amino acids. V was pared by 2 bases and J by 1 base, with 9 bases between. The germline gives CDR1 PRHDT, CDR2 FYEKMQ (reference sequence). The CDR3 loop is CASSLRDRSYNEQFF. For the CDR3, the DNA is TGTGCCAGCAGCTTACGGGATCGGTCCTACAATGAGCAGTTCTTC.

This chain uses TRBV5-4 with TRBJ1-6; 7 bases are shared with TRBD1. CDR3 size: 18 residues. Germline CDR1 and CDR2: SGHNT and YYREEE (reference sequence). V dropped 1 base and J dropped 3; count of bases not matched to a gene: 10. The CDR3 DNA reads TGTGCCAGCAGCTTGACTACAGGGGAGCTGTTCTATAATTCACCCCTCCACTTT. This translates into CASSLTTGELFYNSPLHF.

This chain links TRBV27 with TRBJ1-1; no clear D gene. Germline V gene sequence: CDR1 MNHEY, CDR2 SMNVEV (reference sequence). The CDR3 has 12 amino acids. The V gene lost 3 bases and the J gene lost 4 bases, with 6 bases spanning the gap. For the CDR3, the DNA is TGTGCCAGCAGTTTCGCGGGCACTGAAGCTTTCTTT. Encoded protein: CASSFAGTEAFF.

Comments on this clone: Other DNA variants within this sample encode the same CDR3. This chain joins TRBV6-5 and TRBJ1-1; D unclear. CDR3 length: 11 residues. Trimming removed 3 bases at V and 6 bases at J, with 5 bases between. Germline V lookup: CDR1 MNHEY, CDR2 SVGAGI. The CDR3 coding sequence is TGTGCCAGCAGTTATGGAGCTGAAGCTTTCTTT. Encoded protein: CASSYGAEAFF.

The table lists this clone with a count of one. The rearrangement links TRBV6-5 to TRBJ2-3; a weak D match, TRBD2 (6 bases). V lost 0 bases to trimming and J lost 8 bases, with 12 bases between them. The germline V gene has CDR1 MNHEY and CDR2 SVGAGI. This CDR3 is 14 amino acids long. The CDR3 region has the DNA TGTGCCAGCAGTTACTCGAATCTGGGGGGTACGCAGTATTTT. This codes for CASSYSNLGGTQYF.

The V and J genes are TRBV7-2 and TRBJ2-5; possible D gene TRBD1, 5 bases. Germline CDR1 is SGHTA and CDR2 is FQGNSA. The CDR3 loop spans 15 amino acids. The V and J ends lost 1 base and 1 base respectively, with 10 bases between them. CDR3 DNA sequence: TGTGCCAGCAGCTTAGTGTCCAGGGTCCAAGAGACCCAGTACTTC. Its protein product is CASSLVSRVQETQYF.

In this sample, this clone turned up once. V is TRBV5-1 and J is TRBJ1-3; 7 bases are a match to TRBD1. The CDR3 is 14 residues long. The germline V gene encodes CDR1 SGHRS and CDR2 YFSETQ. The V segment lost 0 bases and the J segment 4 bases; nucleotides outside the gene matches: 1. The CDR3 reads CASSLGQGGNTIYF. CDR3 coding DNA: TGCGCCAGCAGCTTGGGACAGGGAGGAAACACCATATATTTT. The variable domain in full, completed from reference TRBV5-1 and TRBJ1-3, reads KAGVTQTPRYLIKTRGQQVTLSCSPISGHRSVSWYQQTPGQGLQFLFEYFSETQRNKGNFPGRFSGRQFSNSRSEMNVSTLELGDSALYLCASSLGQGGNTIYFGEGSWLTVV.

V usage is TRBV7-2 and J usage is TRBJ1-1; D remains unclear. CDR1 and CDR2 from the germline V gene are SGHTA and FQGNSA. This CDR3 region has 14 residues. V dropped 1 base and J dropped 3 bases, with 9 bases sitting between them. DNA for the CDR3: TGTGCCAGCAGCTTAGACGGGCGGGACACTGAAGCTTTCTTT. This translates into CASSLDGRDTEAFF.